The clone carrying this T cell receptor (beta chain) occurred once. Antigen: not known. Additional DNA sequences in this sample encode the identical CDR3. Nashville, Tennessee was home to all donors, who were Caucasian adults. These data come from a study of shared clonotypes between healthy human individuals. About the research overall: The study used three CD4 naive, three CD4 memory, two CD8 naive and one CD8 memory plate per donor.

The CDR3 extends over 11 amino acids. Germline V gene data show CDR1 as SGHVS and CDR2 as FQNEAQ. The ends were cut back, 5 bases at V and 4 bases at J, with 6 bases in the middle. This table comes from immunoSEQ multiplex PCR, and its TCRdb copy is limited to in-frame clones, with some not included. This table has millions of clones, around 94% appearing once. Study conclusions and caveats: Blood alone was sampled, and tissue repertoires likely differ.

The rearrangement joins TRBV7-8 to TRBJ2-7; D not resolved. Sequenced input: naive CD4+ T cells sorted from blood. The subset is: CD45RA+ positively selected. This TCR was sampled from a man aged 18 to 30 in good health. The CDR3 here is CASSRGYEQYF. The CDR3 DNA sequence: TGTGCCAGCAGCCGAGGTTACGAGCAGTACTTC.